Below, 30 T cell receptor beta chains from the same sample are listed, as sequenced in a study of T cell changes during pregnancy in multiple sclerosis. Produced via immunoSEQ multiplex PCR; TCRdb's table is partial and in-frame only. The repertoire holds several thousand clones, with 81% as singletons. Sequences were derived from CD8+ T cells from peripheral blood mononuclear cells, sampled in the second trimester of pregnancy. Receptors were obtained from a female donor in good health, enrolled as a control in a pregnancy study.

The genes are TRBV4-1 and TRBJ1-1; D gene ambiguous. Trimming left V 4 bases short and J 2 bases short, with 14 bases between. CDR1 MGHRA and CDR2 YSYEKL come from the germline V gene. The CDR3 runs to 15 residues. CDR3 nucleotide sequence: TGCGCCAGCAGCCCGGCCCGGGTGGTAAACACTGAAGCTTTCTTT. It codes for CASSPARVVNTEAFF.

This clone has only one observation. The CDR3 nucleotides read TGTGCCAGCAGCTTAGGGGCAGGGGGCTACACCTTC. Amino acids: CASSLGAGGYTF. The chain links TRBV7-9 to TRBJ1-2, with D perhaps TRBD1 (5 bases). The CDR3 runs 12 residues. Germline CDR1 is SEHNR and CDR2 is FQNEAQ (reference sequence). V lost 1 base to trimming and J lost 8 bases, with 8 bases between them.

The V gene is TRBV7-2, the J gene TRBJ1-5, with D perhaps TRBD1 (5 bases). V lost 2 bases and J lost 0, with 8 bases in between. This CDR3 has 15 amino acids. Germline lookup yields CDR1 SGHTA and CDR2 FQGNSA. The CDR3 region is CASSLTQGSNQPQHF. DNA for the CDR3: TGTGCCAGCAGCTTAACCCAGGGTAGCAATCAGCCCCAGCATTTT.

V and J are TRBV19 and TRBJ1-5; the D gene is possibly TRBD1 (5 bases). V gave up 2 bases and J gave up 5 bases, with 16 bases separating them. Per the germline V gene, CDR1 is LNHDA and CDR2 is SQIVND (reference sequence). The CDR3 covers 16 residues. CDR3 bases: TGTGCCAGTAGTATATCACGCGGGAGGGGTGATCAGCCCCAGCATTTT. The encoded protein is CASSISRGRGDQPQHF. Supplemented by reference TRBV19 and TRBJ1-5, the full variable domain reads DGGITQSPKYLFRKEGQNVTLSCEQNLNHDAMYWYRQDPGQGLRLIYYSQIVNDFQKGDIAEGYSVSREKKESFPLTVTSAQKNPTAFYLCASSISRGRGDQPQHFGDGTRLSIL.

This chain connects TRBV4-2 to TRBJ1-6; TRBD1 might be the D (5 bases). Germline CDR1 is LGHNA and CDR2 is YNFKEQ. Deletions cut 0 bases from V and 10 bases from J, with 13 bases between. The CDR3 contains 15 residues. The CDR3 loop reads CASSQERGSSSPLHF. The CDR3 DNA is TGTGCCAGCAGCCAAGAAAGGGGCAGTAGCTCACCCCTCCACTTT.

The chain employs TRBV28 and TRBJ2-1, with D possibly TRBD1 on 5 matching bases. Per germline, CDR1 MDHEN and CDR2 SYDVKM. Trimming took off 4 bases at V and 3 bases at J, with 16 bases between the two ends. This CDR3 is 16 amino acids long. CDR3 nucleotide sequence: TGTGCCAGCAGTTCGCTAGGGGCAATTATCTACAATGAGCAGTTCTTC. Translated: CASSSLGAIIYNEQFF.

The chain combines TRBV7-3 with TRBJ2-6; TRBD1 is a possible D gene (5 bases). This CDR3 has 18 amino acids. Germline V gives CDR1 SGHTA, CDR2 FQGTGA. The V and J ends lost 1 base and 1 base respectively, with 14 bases between them. The CDR3 nucleotides read TGTGCCAGCAGCTTAAACCCCACAGGTGCTTCTGGGGCCAACGTCCTGACTTTC. Amino acid sequence: CASSLNPTGASGANVLTF.

This sequence joins TRBV28 and TRBJ2-5, with 7 positions matching TRBD2. In germline, CDR1 is MDHEN, CDR2 SYDVKM. Trimming took 5 bases from V and 2 from J; bases not matched to a gene: 8. The CDR3 has 15 amino acids. The CDR3 reads CASSLGTIIQETQYF. CDR3 bases: TGTGCCAGCAGTCTCGGGACTATAATTCAAGAGACCCAGTACTTC.

The chain couples TRBV30 to TRBJ2-7; 9 bases fit TRBD1. V shed 2 bases, J shed 0 bases, and the junction held 5 bases outside the gene matches. The CDR3 is 15 residues long. Germline CDR1 reads GTSNPN; CDR2 reads SVGIG (reference sequence). CDR3 sequence (DNA): TGTGCCTGGAGTACCGGACAGGGGTACTCCTACGAGCAGTACTTC. Protein: CAWSTGQGYSYEQYF. Supplemented by reference TRBV30 and TRBJ2-7, the full variable domain reads SQTIHQWPATLVQPVGSPLSLECTVEGTSNPNLYWYRQAAGRGLQLLFYSVGIGQISSEVPQNLSASRPQDRQFILSSKKLLLSDSGFYLCAWSTGQGYSYEQYFGPGTRLTVT.

CDR3 coding DNA: TGTGCCAGCCGGGGAGGAGGGGCCTCAAATCAGCCCCAGCATTTT. Its translation: CASRGGGASNQPQHF. The chain links TRBV6-5 to TRBJ1-5; weak D call: TRBD1 (5 bases). Trimming took 8 bases from V and 4 from J, leaving 18 bases between them. The germline V gene has CDR1 MNHEY and CDR2 SVGAGI. The CDR3 spans 15 residues.

CDR3 sequence reads: CASSREDRGSYEQYF. In nucleotides, the CDR3 is TGCGCCAGCAGCCGAGAGGACCGAGGGTCCTACGAGCAGTACTTC. This chain connects TRBV4-1 to TRBJ2-7; a possible D gene is TRBD2 (5 bases). Trimming shortened V by 4 bases and J by 1 base, and 14 bases separated the two germline ends. Per germline, CDR1 MGHRA and CDR2 YSYEKL. This CDR3 is 15 amino acids long.

The J gene is TRBJ2-6, the V gene TRBV4-3; D not resolved. Germline CDR1 reads LGHNA; CDR2 reads YSLEER. The ends were cut back, 0 bases at V and 4 bases at J, with 10 bases in the middle. The CDR3 consists of 16 residues. The CDR3 reads CASSQDLGSGANVLTF. The CDR3 nucleotides read TGCGCCAGCAGCCAAGATCTCGGGTCGGGGGCCAACGTCCTGACTTTC.

The chain uses TRBV9 and TRBJ2-5; 13 nucleotides match TRBD2. The V gene end was trimmed by 0 bases and the J gene end by 5 bases; junction bases not matched to a gene: 10. CDR1 and CDR2 from the germline V gene are SGDLS and YYNGEE. The length of the CDR3 is 18 residues. The DNA of the CDR3 is TGTGCCAGCAGCGTAGGACTAGCGGGAGGCCCTCTGCTGGAGACCCAGTACTTC. Encoded protein: CASSVGLAGGPLLETQYF.

V gene TRBV2 combines with J gene TRBJ1-1, with 7 bases matching TRBD1. V was pared by 1 base and J by 5 bases, with 7 bases of the junction left unmatched. Germline CDR1 reads SNHLY; CDR2 reads FYNNEI. The CDR3 is 15 amino acids. The CDR3 coding sequence is TGTGCCAGCAGTGAAGGGAGACAGGGAGCAACTGAAGCTTTCTTT. Protein: CASSEGRQGATEAFF.

This sequence joins TRBV15 and TRBJ2-7, with a weak D call TRBD1 (5 bases). Between the trimmed V and J ends, which lost 0 bases and 2 bases, there was a span of 11 bases. CDR3 length: 15 residues. Germline CDR1 is LNHNV and CDR2 is YYDKDF (reference sequence). CDR3 region: CATSRDETGAYEQYF. CDR3 coding DNA: TGTGCCACCAGCAGAGATGAAACAGGAGCCTACGAGCAGTACTTC.

This clone was detected only once. This sequence joins TRBV4-1 and TRBJ2-7; 8 bases line up with TRBD1. The CDR3 runs 18 residues. Germline-derived CDR1 and CDR2 are MGHRA and YSYEKL. After removal of 0 bases from V and 4 bases from J, the junction contained 14 bases not matched to a gene. The CDR3 DNA follows: TGCGCCAGCAGCCAAGATCCCGGCTGGCCAGGGGGCCGTTACGAGCAGTACTTC. As protein: CASSQDPGWPGGRYEQYF.

V usage is TRBV7-6 and J usage is TRBJ2-3; 11 nucleotides agree with TRBD2. The CDR3 totals 14 residues. V dropped 8 bases and J dropped 6; count of bases not matched to a gene: 7. Per germline, CDR1 SGHVS and CDR2 FNYEAQ. CDR3 residues: CASGSTSGADTQYF. CDR3 nucleotide sequence: TGTGCCAGCGGCTCGACTAGCGGGGCGGATACGCAGTATTTT. The full variable domain, with the rest looked up from reference TRBV7-6 and TRBJ2-3, is GAGVSQSPRYKVTKRGQDVALRCDPISGHVSLYWYRQALGQGPEFLTYFNYEAQQDKSGLPNDRFSAERPEGSISTLTIQRTEQRDSAMYRCASGSTSGADTQYFGPGTRLTVL.

The CDR3, as DNA: TGTGCCAGCAGCCTTATCGGCACTGAAGCTTTCTTT. This gives the protein CASSLIGTEAFF. This chain uses TRBV14 with TRBJ1-1; D is ambiguous. Trimming left V 4 bases short and J 4 bases short, with 7 bases between. The CDR3 length is 12 residues. Germline lookup yields CDR1 SGHDN and CDR2 FVKESK. The variable domain in full, completed from reference TRBV14 and TRBJ1-1, reads EAGVTQFPSHSVIEKGQTVTLRCDPISGHDNLYWYRRVMGKEIKFLLHFVKESKQDESGMPNNRFLAERTGGTYSTLKVQPAELEDSGVYFCASSLIGTEAFFGQGTRLTVV.

Points on this clone: This CDR3 is also generated by other DNA sequences in the sample. The chain recombines TRBV6-4 with TRBJ2-3, with D tentatively TRBD1 (5 bases). Germline CDR1 and CDR2: MRHNA and SNTAGT. Trimming took off 0 bases at V and 2 bases at J, with 9 bases between the two ends. This CDR3 is 15 amino acids long. This CDR3 reads CASSDSAGSTDTQYF. The CDR3 nucleotides are TGTGCCAGCAGTGACTCGGCAGGGTCCACAGATACGCAGTATTTT.

In this sample, this clone turned up once. This chain connects TRBV13 to TRBJ1-2, with TRBD1 identical over 7 bases. Germline CDR1 is PRHDT and CDR2 is FYEKMQ (reference sequence). The V segment lost 5 bases and the J segment 1 base; nucleotides outside the gene matches: 7. The CDR3 has 15 residues. CDR3 sequence: CASSTFDRDNYGYTF. The CDR3 DNA reads TGTGCCAGCAGCACCTTCGACAGGGATAACTATGGCTACACCTTC.

This chain uses TRBV6-4 with TRBJ2-3; TRBD1 aligns across 7 bases. The CDR3 extends over 15 amino acids. Germline-derived CDR1 and CDR2 are MRHNA and SNTAGT. The V segment lost 3 bases and the J segment 6 bases; nucleotides outside the gene matches: 9. For the CDR3, the DNA is TGTGCCAGCAGTGAGAGGCAGGGGGAAGGGGATACGCAGTATTTT. This codes for CASSERQGEGDTQYF.

Within the sample, this clone is medium-sized. The chain has TRBV7-3 and TRBJ2-2; TRBD1 matches 7 bases. The CDR3 loop spans 17 amino acids. J was trimmed by 3 bases and V by 1 base; bases with no gene match: 8. The germline V gene has CDR1 SGHTA and CDR2 FQGTGA. CDR3 coding DNA: TGTGCCAGCAGCTTAAATAGTGGGACAGCCTACACCGGGGAGCTGTTTTTT. This translates into CASSLNSGTAYTGELFF.

The CDR3 DNA sequence: TGCGCCAGCAGCACGGAGGGCATACCTTACGAGCAGTACTTC. Its translation: CASSTEGIPYEQYF. The chain employs TRBV5-1 and TRBJ2-7; TRBD2 might be the D (6 bases). Deletions cut 4 bases from V and 4 bases from J, with 15 bases between. This CDR3 has 14 amino acids. Per germline, CDR1 SGHRS and CDR2 YFSETQ.

The chain carries TRBV27 and TRBJ2-7, with a weak D call TRBD1 (5 bases). The germline V gene has CDR1 MNHEY and CDR2 SMNVEV (reference sequence). V was cut by 0 bases and J by 6 bases, with 18 bases left in between. The CDR3 spans 16 residues. The CDR3 protein is CASSLSLYPGKAEQYF. In nucleotides, the CDR3 is TGTGCCAGCAGTTTATCTCTATACCCAGGGAAGGCCGAGCAGTACTTC.

This sequence joins TRBV28 and TRBJ1-1, with 9 bases identical to TRBD1. The CDR3 spans 15 residues. In germline, CDR1 is MDHEN, CDR2 SYDVKM. The junction had 7 bases not matched to a gene; V was cut back by 4 bases and J by 4 bases. For the CDR3, the DNA is TGTGCCAGCAGTTCCACAGGGGGCAGGGTCACTGAAGCTTTCTTT. Translating gives CASSSTGGRVTEAFF.

The V gene is TRBV5-4, the J gene TRBJ2-7, with D possibly being TRBD2 (5 bases). The CDR3 has 14 amino acids. Germline values: CDR1 SGHNT, CDR2 YYREEE (reference sequence). Trimming stripped 4 bases from V and 1 base from J, with 12 bases between. The CDR3 spells CASSPDWRSYEQYF. CDR3 DNA sequence: TGTGCCAGCAGCCCGGACTGGAGATCCTACGAGCAGTACTTC.

The chain is built from TRBV6-1 and TRBJ1-1, with D perhaps matching TRBD1 (6 bases). This CDR3 is 12 amino acids long. CDR1 is MNHNS, CDR2 SASEGT, per germline. The germline V and J ends were trimmed by 11 bases and 4 bases, with 14 bases remaining between them. In nucleotides, the CDR3 is TGTGCCGGGGAAGGGGGATTCACTGAAGCTTTCTTT. Translation: CAGEGGFTEAFF.

The chain combines TRBV7-8 with TRBJ2-3; TRBD2 aligns across 7 bases. This CDR3 region has 17 residues. Germline V gene lookup returns CDR1 SGHVS and CDR2 FQNEAQ. The V and J ends lost 1 base and 3 bases, in that order; junction bases with no gene match: 10. In DNA form, the CDR3 reads TGTGCCAGCAGCTTAGTCGAGACTAGCAGTCCTACAGATACGCAGTATTTT. Protein: CASSLVETSSPTDTQYF.

The rearrangement links TRBV13 to TRBJ1-1, with D tentatively TRBD1 (5 bases). Per the germline V gene, CDR1 is PRHDT and CDR2 is FYEKMQ (reference sequence). The CDR3 is 13 amino acids. Deletions cut 1 base from V and 6 bases from J, with 9 bases between. This chain's CDR3 is CASSLVRGAEAFF. The CDR3, as DNA: TGTGCCAGCAGCTTAGTAAGGGGTGCTGAAGCTTTCTTT.

CDR3 residues: CATSRDETVNTEAFF. The CDR3 nucleotides read TGTGCCACCAGCAGAGATGAAACAGTGAACACTGAAGCTTTCTTT. This chain connects TRBV15 to TRBJ1-1; D uncertain. The CDR3 extends over 15 amino acids. Germline-derived CDR1 and CDR2 are LNHNV and YYDKDF (reference sequence). Deletions cut 0 bases from V and 0 bases from J, with 8 bases between. The whole variable domain, filled in from reference TRBV15 and TRBJ1-1, reads DAMVIQNPRYQVTQFGKPVTLSCSQTLNHNVMYWYQQKSSQAPKLLFHYYDKDFNNEADTPDNFQSRRPNTSFCFLDIRSPGLGDTAMYLCATSRDETVNTEAFFGQGTRLTVV.